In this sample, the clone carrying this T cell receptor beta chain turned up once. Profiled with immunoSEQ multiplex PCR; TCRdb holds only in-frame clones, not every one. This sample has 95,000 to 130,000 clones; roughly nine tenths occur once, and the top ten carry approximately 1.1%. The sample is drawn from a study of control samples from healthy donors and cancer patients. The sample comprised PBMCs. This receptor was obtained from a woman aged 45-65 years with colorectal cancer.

The CDR3 protein is CASSLTGSHTEAFF. The DNA for the CDR3 is TGTGCCAGCTCGTTAACGGGCAGCCACACTGAAGCTTTCTTT. The V gene is TRBV6-4, the J gene TRBJ1-1, with no clear D. Looked up from germline, CDR1 is MRHNA and CDR2 is SNTAGT. This CDR3 region has 14 residues. Trimming took off 8 bases at V and 3 bases at J, with 16 bases between the two ends.